The subject of this entry is one TCR beta chain. This record belongs to a study of blood T cell repertoires in COVID-19. Study information: Samples taken during acute and convalescent COVID-19 were collected in the United States, Italy and Spain. The analysed material was cDNA or gDNA that came from T cells, B-cell-depleted T cells, or PBMCs.

Methods used by the authors: Reference gene primers were amplified, and this amplification served to estimate nucleated cell counts. Some clones are missing from TCRdb's copy, which holds only in-frame ones; the method was immunoSEQ multiplex PCR. V and J calls plus clone size are reproduced from that table; the DNA served to infer D and trimming. The sample lists about 210,000 clones; approximately 90% were seen once. V was pared by 7 bases and J by 9 bases, with 20 bases of the junction left unmatched. The CDR3 is 17 amino acids. CDR1 and CDR2 from the germline V gene are LNHDA and SQIVND (reference sequence).

The sequenced material came from peripheral blood. V usage is TRBV19 and J usage is TRBJ2-1, with 8 bases fitting TRBD1. The receptor's source is a man aged 30 to 45 with acute or convalescent COVID-19. The CDR3 DNA sequence: TGTGCCAGTAATACCGCCCGGGCAGGGGGCGGTTCGACTGAGCAGTTCTTC. Translating it yields CASNTARAGGGSTEQFF.